The clone carrying this TCR beta chain has more than one count but fewer than ten. Germline V gives CDR1 SGHTA, CDR2 FQGTGA. Trimming removed 2 bases from V and 1 base from J; junction bases left unmatched: 1. The CDR3 spans 16 residues. Constant-region reverse primers amplified full-length variable regions, followed by semi-nested Nested Universal Primer A PCR. TCRdb analysed the 5' RACE reads with MiXCR anew, one entry per CDR3 protein. The table has roughly 52,000 distinct CDR3 sequences, approximately 17% seen once. The clonotype comes from a female donor with breast cancer. The genes are TRBV7-3 and TRBJ2-5, with 13 bases that match TRBD2. The sample comprised naive CD4+ T cells sorted from blood. Indicated subset: naive CD4+ T cells, CD4+CD45RA+CD25-. The CDR3 DNA sequence: TGTGCCAGCAGCTTAGGGACTAGCGGGACCCAAGAGACCCAGTACTTC. Protein: CASSLGTSGTQETQYF.